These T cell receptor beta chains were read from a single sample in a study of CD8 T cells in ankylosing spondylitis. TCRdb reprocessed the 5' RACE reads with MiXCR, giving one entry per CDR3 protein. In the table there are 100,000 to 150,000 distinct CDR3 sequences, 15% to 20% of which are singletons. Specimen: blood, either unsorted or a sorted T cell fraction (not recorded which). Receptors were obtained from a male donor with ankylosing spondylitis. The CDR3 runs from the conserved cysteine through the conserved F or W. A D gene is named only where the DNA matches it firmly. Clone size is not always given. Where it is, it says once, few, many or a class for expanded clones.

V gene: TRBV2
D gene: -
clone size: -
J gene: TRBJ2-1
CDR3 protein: CASGRPDGDYNEQFF
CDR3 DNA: TGTGCCAGCGGGAGGCCGGACGGAGATTACAATGAGCAGTTCTTC

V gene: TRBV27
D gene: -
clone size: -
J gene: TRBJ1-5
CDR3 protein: CASSVDLNQPQHF
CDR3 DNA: TGTGCCAGCAGTGTGGATCTGAATCAGCCCCAGCATTTT

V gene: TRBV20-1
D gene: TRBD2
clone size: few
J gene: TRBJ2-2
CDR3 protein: CSVERETTGELFF
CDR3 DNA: TGCAGTGTCGAGCGGGAGACCACCGGGGAGCTGTTTTTT

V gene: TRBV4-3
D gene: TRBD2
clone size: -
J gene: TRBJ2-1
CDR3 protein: CASSPGLAGDEQFF
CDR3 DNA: TGCGCCAGCAGCCCAGGGCTAGCGGGGGATGAGCAGTTCTTC

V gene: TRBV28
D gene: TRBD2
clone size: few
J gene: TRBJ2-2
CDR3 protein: CASIKKRDYTGELFF
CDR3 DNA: TGTGCCAGCATTAAAAAGCGGGACTACACCGGGGAGCTGTTTTTT

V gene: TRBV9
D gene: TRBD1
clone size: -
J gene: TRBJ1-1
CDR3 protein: CASSAPPPARGLNTEAFF
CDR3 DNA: TGTGCCAGCAGCGCCCCTCCCCCGGCCAGGGGGCTAAACACTGAAGCTTTCTTT

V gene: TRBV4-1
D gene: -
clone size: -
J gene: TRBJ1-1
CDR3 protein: CASSQVGATEAFF
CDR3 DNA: TGCGCCAGCAGCCAAGTTGGGGCCACTGAAGCTTTCTTT

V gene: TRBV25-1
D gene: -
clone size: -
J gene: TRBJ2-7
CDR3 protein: CASSVGGKSEQYF
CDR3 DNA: TGTGCCAGCAGTGTAGGGGGGAAGAGCGAGCAGTACTTC

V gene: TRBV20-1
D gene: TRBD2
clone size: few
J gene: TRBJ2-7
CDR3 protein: CSALSSGSRYEQYF
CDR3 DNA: TGCAGTGCTCTCTCTAGCGGGAGTAGGTACGAGCAGTACTTC

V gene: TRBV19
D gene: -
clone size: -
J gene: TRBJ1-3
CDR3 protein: CATQRDLGNTIYF
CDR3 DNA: TGTGCCACCCAAAGAGATTTGGGAAACACCATATATTTT

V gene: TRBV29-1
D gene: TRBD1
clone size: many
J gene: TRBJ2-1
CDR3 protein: CSVVQGVGNEQFF
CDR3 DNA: TGCAGCGTTGTGCAGGGGGTTGGTAATGAGCAGTTCTTC

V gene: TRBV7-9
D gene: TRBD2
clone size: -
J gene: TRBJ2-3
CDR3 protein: CASSLATGLAGEDGQYF
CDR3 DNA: TGTGCCAGCAGCTTAGCTACTGGACTAGCGGGAGAAGACGGGCAGTATTTT

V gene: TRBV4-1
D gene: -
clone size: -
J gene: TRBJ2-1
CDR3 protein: CASSHLAYGRDEQFF
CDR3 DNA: TGCGCCAGCAGCCACCTAGCGTATGGTCGCGATGAGCAGTTCTTC

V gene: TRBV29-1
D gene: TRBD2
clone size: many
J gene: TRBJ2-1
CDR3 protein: CSVEASGRAYNEQFF
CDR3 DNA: TGCAGCGTTGAGGCCAGCGGGAGGGCCTACAATGAGCAGTTCTTC

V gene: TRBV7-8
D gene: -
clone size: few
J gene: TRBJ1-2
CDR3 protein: CASNLPRQGHLKGYTF
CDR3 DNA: TGTGCCAGCAACCTCCCGCGGCAGGGACATCTTAAGGGCTACACCTTC

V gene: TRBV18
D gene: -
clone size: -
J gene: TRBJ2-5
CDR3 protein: CASTLEEPGSYRETQYF
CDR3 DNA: TGTGCCAGCACGCTAGAAGAACCGGGATCGTATCGGGAGACCCAGTACTTC

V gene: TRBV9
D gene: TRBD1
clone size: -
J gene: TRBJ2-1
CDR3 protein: CASSLGQEIYNEQFF
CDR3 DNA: TGTGCCAGCAGCCTGGGACAGGAGATCTACAATGAGCAGTTCTTC

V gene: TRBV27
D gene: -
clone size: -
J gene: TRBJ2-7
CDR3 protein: CASSGRDFPLEQYF
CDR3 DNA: TGTGCCAGCAGCGGCCGGGACTTTCCCCTCGAGCAGTACTTC

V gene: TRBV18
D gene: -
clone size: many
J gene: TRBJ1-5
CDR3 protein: CASSPEQDYSNQPQHF
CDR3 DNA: TGTGCCAGCTCACCAGAACAGGATTATAGCAATCAGCCCCAGCATTTT

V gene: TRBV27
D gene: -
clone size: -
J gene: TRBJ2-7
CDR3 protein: CASSFRGQQYF
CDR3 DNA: TGTGCCAGCAGTTTCCGGGGACAGCAGTACTTC

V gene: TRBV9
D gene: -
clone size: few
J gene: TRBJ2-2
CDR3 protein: CASSVERDDTGELFF
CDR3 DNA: TGTGCCAGCAGCGTCGAGAGGGATGACACCGGGGAGCTGTTTTTT

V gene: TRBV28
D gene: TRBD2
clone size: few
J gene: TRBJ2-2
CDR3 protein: CASSLLAGGWAGELFF
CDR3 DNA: TGTGCCAGCAGTTTACTAGCGGGAGGTTGGGCCGGGGAGCTGTTTTTT

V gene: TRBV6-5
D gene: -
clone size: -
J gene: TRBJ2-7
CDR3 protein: CASSYARWKNYEQYF
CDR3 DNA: TGTGCCAGCAGTTACGCCCGCTGGAAAAACTACGAGCAGTACTTC

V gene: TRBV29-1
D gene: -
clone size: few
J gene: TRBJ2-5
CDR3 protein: CSVEFPGTDQETQYF
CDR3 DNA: TGCAGCGTTGAATTCCCCGGGACCGACCAAGAGACCCAGTACTTC

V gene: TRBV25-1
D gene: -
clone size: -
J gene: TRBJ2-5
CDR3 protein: CASSDGIGGRETQYF
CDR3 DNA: TGTGCCAGCAGTGACGGGATCGGGGGTCGGGAGACCCAGTACTTC

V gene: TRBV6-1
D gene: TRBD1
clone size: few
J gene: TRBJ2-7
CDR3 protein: CASRTWDRGSYEQYF
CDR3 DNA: TGTGCCAGCAGGACCTGGGACAGGGGGTCCTACGAGCAGTACTTC

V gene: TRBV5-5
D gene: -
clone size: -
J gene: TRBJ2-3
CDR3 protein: CASSYAAAPSTDTQYF
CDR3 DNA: TGTGCCAGCAGCTACGCGGCGGCTCCTAGCACAGATACGCAGTATTTT

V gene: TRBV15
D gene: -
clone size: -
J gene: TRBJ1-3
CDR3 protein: CATSREGPSLDTIYF
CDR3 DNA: TGTGCCACCAGCAGAGAAGGGCCGTCCTTAGACACCATATATTTT

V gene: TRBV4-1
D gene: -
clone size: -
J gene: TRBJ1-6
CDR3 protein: CASSQEYDSNSPLHF
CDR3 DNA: TGCGCCAGCAGCCAAGAGTATGACTCGAATTCACCCCTCCACTTT

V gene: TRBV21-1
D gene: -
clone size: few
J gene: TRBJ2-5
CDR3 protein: CASSNGDPLGETQYF
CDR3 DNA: TGTGCCAGCAGCAACGGGGACCCTCTCGGGGAGACCCAGTACTTC

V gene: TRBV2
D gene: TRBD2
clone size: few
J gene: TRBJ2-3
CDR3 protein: CASSPSDSTRTSLEVTDTQYF
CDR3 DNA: TGTGCCAGCAGCCCCTCGGACTCGACGAGGACTAGCCTTGAAGTCACAGATACGCAGTATTTT

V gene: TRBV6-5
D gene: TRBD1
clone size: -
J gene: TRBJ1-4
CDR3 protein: CATQGANEKLFF
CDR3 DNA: TGTGCCACACAGGGGGCTAATGAAAAACTGTTTTTT

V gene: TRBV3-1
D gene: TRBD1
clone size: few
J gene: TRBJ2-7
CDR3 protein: CASSQAGTGYEQYF
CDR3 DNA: TGTGCCAGCAGCCAAGCCGGGACAGGATACGAGCAGTACTTC

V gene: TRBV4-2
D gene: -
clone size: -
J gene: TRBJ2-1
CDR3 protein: CASSQDWISGQHEQFF
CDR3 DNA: TGTGCCAGCAGCCAAGATTGGATATCGGGCCAACATGAGCAGTTCTTC

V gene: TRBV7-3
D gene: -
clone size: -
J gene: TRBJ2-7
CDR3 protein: CASSLTGGDEQYF
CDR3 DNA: TGTGCCAGCAGCTTGACAGGCGGGGACGAGCAGTACTTC

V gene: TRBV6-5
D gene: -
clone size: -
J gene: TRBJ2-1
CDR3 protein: CASSYSFVGKNEQFF
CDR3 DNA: TGTGCCAGCAGTTACTCGTTCGTCGGGAAAAATGAGCAGTTCTTC

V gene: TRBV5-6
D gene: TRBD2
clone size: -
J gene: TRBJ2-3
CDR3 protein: CASSLGGRGDTQYF
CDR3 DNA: TGTGCCAGCAGCCTAGGCGGGAGGGGAGATACGCAGTATTTT

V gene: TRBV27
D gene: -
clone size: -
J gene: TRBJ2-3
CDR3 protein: CASSLSPTGTDTQYF
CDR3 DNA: TGTGCCAGCAGTTTATCCCCGACTGGCACAGATACGCAGTATTTT

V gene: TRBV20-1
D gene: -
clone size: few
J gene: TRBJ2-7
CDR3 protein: CSARTNYEQYF
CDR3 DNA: TGCAGTGCAAGGACAAATTACGAGCAGTACTTC

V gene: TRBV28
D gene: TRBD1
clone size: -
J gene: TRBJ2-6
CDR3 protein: CASSLFPQGPSGANVLTF
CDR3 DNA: TGTGCCAGCAGTTTATTCCCACAGGGGCCCTCTGGGGCCAACGTCCTGACTTTC

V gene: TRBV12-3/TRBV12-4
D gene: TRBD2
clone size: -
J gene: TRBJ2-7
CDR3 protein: CASTPGGGEQYF
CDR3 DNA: TGTGCCAGCACTCCGGGAGGCGGGGAGCAGTACTTC

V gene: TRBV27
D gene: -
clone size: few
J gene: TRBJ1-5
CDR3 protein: CASSSWGGWPQHF
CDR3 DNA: TGTGCCAGCAGTTCGTGGGGGGGATGGCCCCAGCATTTT

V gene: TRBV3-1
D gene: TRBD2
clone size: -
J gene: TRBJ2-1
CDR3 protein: CASSQSYSGRGYNEQFF
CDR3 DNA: TGTGCCAGCAGCCAATCTTATAGCGGGAGGGGATACAATGAGCAGTTCTTC

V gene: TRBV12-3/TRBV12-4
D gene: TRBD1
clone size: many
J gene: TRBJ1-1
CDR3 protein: CASSGDRLGPAFF
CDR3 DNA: TGTGCCAGCAGTGGGGACAGGTTAGGGCCAGCTTTCTTT

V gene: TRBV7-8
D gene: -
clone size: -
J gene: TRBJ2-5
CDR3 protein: CASSSSRGELLGTQYF
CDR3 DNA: TGTGCCAGCAGCTCCTCCCGCGGAGAACTTCTGGGGACCCAGTACTTC

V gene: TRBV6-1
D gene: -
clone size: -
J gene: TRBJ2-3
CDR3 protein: CASRPGAADTDTQYF
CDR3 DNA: TGTGCCAGCAGGCCGGGGGCGGCAGACACAGATACGCAGTATTTT

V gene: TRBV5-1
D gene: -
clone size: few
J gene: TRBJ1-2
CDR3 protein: CASSPSGDGYTF
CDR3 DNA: TGCGCCAGCAGCCCGAGCGGGGATGGCTACACCTTC

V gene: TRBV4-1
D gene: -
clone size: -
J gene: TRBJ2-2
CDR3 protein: CASSNAGFAGELFF
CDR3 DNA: TGCGCCAGCAGCAACGCCGGGTTCGCCGGGGAGCTGTTTTTT

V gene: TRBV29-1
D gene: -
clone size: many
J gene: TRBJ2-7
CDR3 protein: CSVLSNPLGQYF
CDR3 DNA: TGCAGCGTTCTTTCCAATCCGCTGGGACAGTACTTC

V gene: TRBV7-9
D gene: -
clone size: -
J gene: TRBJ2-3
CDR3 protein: CASSLRQVSSTDTQYF
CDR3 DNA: TGTGCCAGCAGCCTACGACAGGTCTCTAGCACAGATACGCAGTATTTT

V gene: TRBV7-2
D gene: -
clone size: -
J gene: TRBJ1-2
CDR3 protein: CASSLTGGVYGYTF
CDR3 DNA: TGTGCCAGCAGCTTAACTGGAGGGGTCTATGGCTACACCTTC

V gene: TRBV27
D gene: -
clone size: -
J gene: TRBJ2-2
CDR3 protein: CASSLGGYANTGELFF
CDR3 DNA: TGTGCCAGCAGTTTAGGGGGCTACGCGAACACCGGGGAGCTGTTTTTT

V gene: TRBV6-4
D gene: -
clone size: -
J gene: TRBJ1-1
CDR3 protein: CASSEYGEGTEAFF
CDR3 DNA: TGTGCCAGCAGTGAGTATGGTGAGGGCACTGAAGCTTTCTTT

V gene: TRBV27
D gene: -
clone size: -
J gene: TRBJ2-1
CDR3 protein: CASTLQASPYNEQFF
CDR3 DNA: TGTGCCAGCACCCTGCAGGCCAGCCCCTACAATGAGCAGTTCTTC

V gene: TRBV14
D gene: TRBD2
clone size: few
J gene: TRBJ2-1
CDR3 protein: CASSQAGGRDNEQFF
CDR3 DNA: TGTGCCAGCAGCCAAGCGGGAGGTCGGGACAATGAGCAGTTCTTC

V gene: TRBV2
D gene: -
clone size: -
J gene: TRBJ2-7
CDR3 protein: CASKSRGSLYEQYF
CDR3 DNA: TGTGCCAGCAAATCCAGGGGCAGCCTCTACGAGCAGTACTTC

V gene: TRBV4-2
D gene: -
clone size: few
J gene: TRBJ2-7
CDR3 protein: CASSQDRGGFEQYF
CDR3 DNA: TGTGCCAGCAGCCAAGATCGAGGGGGGTTCGAGCAGTACTTC

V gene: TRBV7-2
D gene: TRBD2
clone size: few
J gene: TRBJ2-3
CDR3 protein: CASSMGLAGAGDTQYF
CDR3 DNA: TGTGCCAGCAGCATGGGACTAGCGGGAGCGGGGGATACGCAGTATTTT

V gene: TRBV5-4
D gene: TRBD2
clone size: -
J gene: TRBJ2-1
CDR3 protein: CASSLRWTSGSYNEQFF
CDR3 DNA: TGTGCCAGCAGCTTAAGGTGGACTAGCGGCTCCTACAATGAGCAGTTCTTC

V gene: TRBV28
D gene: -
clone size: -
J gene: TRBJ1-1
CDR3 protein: CAIGLYSGTEAFF
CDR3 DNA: TGTGCCATCGGACTCTACTCGGGCACTGAAGCTTTCTTT